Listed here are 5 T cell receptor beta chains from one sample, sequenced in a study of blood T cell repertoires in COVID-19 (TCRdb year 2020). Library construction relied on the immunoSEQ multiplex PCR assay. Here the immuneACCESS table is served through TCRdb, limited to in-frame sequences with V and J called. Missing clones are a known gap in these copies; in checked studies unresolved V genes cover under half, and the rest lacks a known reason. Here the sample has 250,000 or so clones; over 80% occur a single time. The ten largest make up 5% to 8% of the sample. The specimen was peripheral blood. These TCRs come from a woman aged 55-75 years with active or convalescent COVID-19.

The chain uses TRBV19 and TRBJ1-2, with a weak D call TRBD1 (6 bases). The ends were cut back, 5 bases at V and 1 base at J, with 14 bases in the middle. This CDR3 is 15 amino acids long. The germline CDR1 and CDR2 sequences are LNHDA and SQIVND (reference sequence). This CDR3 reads CASSRPGEGNYGYTF. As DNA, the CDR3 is TGTGCCAGTAGTCGCCCAGGGGAGGGTAACTATGGCTACACCTTC.

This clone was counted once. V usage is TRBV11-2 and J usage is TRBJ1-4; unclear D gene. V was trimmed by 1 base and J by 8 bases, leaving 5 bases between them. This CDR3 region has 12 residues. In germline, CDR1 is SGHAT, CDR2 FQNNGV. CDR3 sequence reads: CASSLVAEKLFF. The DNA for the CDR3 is TGTGCCAGCAGCTTAGTAGCGGAAAAACTGTTTTTT.

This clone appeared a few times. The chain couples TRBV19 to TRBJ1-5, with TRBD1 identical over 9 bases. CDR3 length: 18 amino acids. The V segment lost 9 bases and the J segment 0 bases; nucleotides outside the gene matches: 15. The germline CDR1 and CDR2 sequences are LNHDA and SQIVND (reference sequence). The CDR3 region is CASTKYITGGYSNQPQHF. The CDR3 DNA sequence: TGTGCCAGCACTAAATACATAACAGGGGGCTATAGCAATCAGCCCCAGCATTTT.

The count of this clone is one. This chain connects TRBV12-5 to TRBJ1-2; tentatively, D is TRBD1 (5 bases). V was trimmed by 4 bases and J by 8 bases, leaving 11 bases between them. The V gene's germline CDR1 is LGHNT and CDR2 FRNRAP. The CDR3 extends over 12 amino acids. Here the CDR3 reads CASGWDSGGYTF. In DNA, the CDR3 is TGTGCTAGTGGTTGGGACTCGGGGGGCTACACCTTC.

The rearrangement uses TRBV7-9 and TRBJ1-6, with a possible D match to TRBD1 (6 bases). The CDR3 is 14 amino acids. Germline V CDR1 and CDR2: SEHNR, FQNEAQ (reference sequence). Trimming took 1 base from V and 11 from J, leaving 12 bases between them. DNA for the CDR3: TGTGCCAGCAGCTTAGAGGGGGTATTGACACCCCTCCACTTT. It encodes CASSLEGVLTPLHF.